A single sample is the source of the 17 T cell receptor beta chains below, sequenced in a study of human T cells and chemical hapten exposure. TCRdb processed the RACE reads anew with MiXCR; each CDR3 protein has one entry. Of about 45,000 distinct CDR3 sequences in the sample, 4.4% were seen once. The time point is: healthy volunteer bleed at 2 weeks. Total RNA was isolated from unfractionated whole blood. Sample: whole blood. Receptors originate from a human donor in good health. Some clones in this sample may be carry-over from other donors' samples.

In its sample, this clonotype was seen many times. This chain joins TRBV4-2 and TRBJ1-2, with 7 nucleotides matching TRBD1. CDR3 length equals 14 residues. Germline V gene sequence: CDR1 LGHNA, CDR2 YNFKEQ. With V trimmed by 0 bases and J by 5 bases, 3 bases remained unmatched. The CDR3 nucleotides are TGTGCCAGCAGCCAAGATGGACAGGATTATGGCTACACCTTC. Translating gives CASSQDGQDYGYTF.

This clonotype was seen many times. The chain carries TRBV30 and TRBJ2-5; a possible D gene is TRBD1 (5 bases). Between the trimmed V and J ends, which lost 4 bases and 7 bases, there was a span of 16 bases. CDR3 length: 13 amino acids. The germline V gene has CDR1 GTSNPN and CDR2 SVGIG (reference sequence). The CDR3 sequence: CAWTQRQQGTQYF. CDR3 coding DNA: TGTGCCTGGACCCAGAGACAGCAGGGGACCCAGTACTTC.

This clonotype has at least ten counts. The CDR3 reads CASSPGTSGSDEQYF. DNA of the CDR3: TGTGCCAGCAGCCCCGGGACTAGCGGGAGTGACGAGCAGTACTTC. The rearrangement uses TRBV6-5 and TRBJ2-7; 14 nucleotides match TRBD2. Germline CDR1 MNHEY, CDR2 SVGAGI. This CDR3 has 15 residues. The junction had 6 bases not matched to a gene; V was cut back by 6 bases and J by 5 bases.

There are a few counts of this clonotype. The V call is TRBV10-3, the J call TRBJ2-7; no clear D gene. Germline V lookup: CDR1 ENHRY, CDR2 SYGVKD. V lost 0 bases, J lost 0 bases, and 9 bases lay in between. The CDR3 is 15 amino acids. The CDR3 is CAISESGFLSYEQYF. The DNA of the CDR3 is TGTGCCATCAGTGAGTCCGGATTCCTCTCCTACGAGCAGTACTTC.

This clonotype was observed a handful of times. DNA for the CDR3: TGCAGTGCCAATTTACCCGGGAACGAGTTCTTC. The encoded protein is CSANLPGNEFF. The V gene is TRBV20-1, the J gene TRBJ2-1; D might be TRBD2 (5 bases). The CDR3 spans 11 residues. Germline CDR1 and CDR2: DFQATT and SNEGSKA (reference sequence). With 6 bases removed from V and 14 bases from J, the gap between germline ends came to 17 bases.

This clonotype has a count of ten or more. V and J are TRBV10-3 and TRBJ2-1, with a weak D call TRBD2 (5 bases). The CDR3 sequence is 15 residues long. Trimming pared 0 bases from V and 4 bases from J, leaving 10 bases between. Germline assignment: CDR1 ENHRY and CDR2 SYGVKD. CDR3 sequence (DNA): TGTGCCATCAGTGAGTCCCTAGCAGTGTACAATGAGCAGTTCTTC. Amino acid sequence: CAISESLAVYNEQFF.

This clonotype was recorded many times. CDR3 sequence: CASSLSRNTEAFF. CDR3 sequence (DNA): TGTGCCAGCAGCTTGAGCAGGAACACTGAAGCTTTCTTT. The rearrangement uses TRBV7-9 and TRBJ1-1; the D is unclear. Trimming removed 3 bases from V and 1 base from J, with 6 bases in between. Germline assignment: CDR1 SEHNR and CDR2 FQNEAQ (reference sequence). The CDR3 loop spans 13 amino acids.

This clonotype was detected many times. This chain uses TRBV5-4 with TRBJ2-7; D may be TRBD1 (5 bases). Trimming took off 1 base at V and 3 bases at J, with 8 bases between the two ends. CDR1 is SGHNT and CDR2 is YYREEE in the germline V gene (reference sequence). This CDR3 comprises 13 residues. The CDR3 loop reads CASSLRGSYEQYF. CDR3 DNA: TGTGCCAGCAGCTTGAGGGGAAGCTACGAGCAGTACTTC. Using reference TRBV5-4 and TRBJ2-7 for the parts outside the CDR3, the full variable domain is ETGVTQSPTHLIKTRGQQVTLRCSSQSGHNTVSWYQQALGQGPQFIFQYYREEENGRGNFPPRFSGLQFPNYSSELNVNALELDDSALYLCASSLRGSYEQYFGPGTRLTVT.

In this sample, this clonotype turned up a few times. V and J are TRBV29-1 and TRBJ2-5; D possibly uses TRBD1 or TRBD2 (6 bases each). V was clipped by 8 bases and J by 4 bases, with 17 bases between them. Per the germline V gene, CDR1 is SQVTM and CDR2 is ANQGSEA. CDR3 length: 13 amino acids. The CDR3: CSSRVGGAETQYF. CDR3 bases: TGCAGCTCAAGAGTCGGGGGCGCAGAGACCCAGTACTTC.

This clonotype was recorded at least ten times. The CDR3 is CATSDPGTGLYNEQFF. Written as DNA, the CDR3 is TGTGCCACCAGTGATCCCGGGACAGGCTTATACAATGAGCAGTTCTTC. The genes are TRBV24-1 and TRBJ2-1; 8 nucleotides align to TRBD1. The CDR3 sequence is 16 residues long. V lost 3 bases, J lost 4 bases, and 7 bases stayed unmatched. The germline V gene has CDR1 KGHDR and CDR2 SFDVKD.

This clonotype was detected a few times. This chain joins TRBV12-3 or TRBV12-4 and TRBJ1-4; TRBD1 agrees at 7 bases. The CDR3 consists of 14 residues. V gave up 1 base and J gave up 10 bases; unmatched junction bases: 6. The CDR3 nucleotides are TGTGCCAGCAGTTTAGGTACAGGGGATGGAAAACTGTTTTTT. Translating it yields CASSLGTGDGKLFF.

This clonotype has just a few counts. The V and J genes are TRBV5-1 and TRBJ2-1; 12 bases align to TRBD2. CDR3 length: 17 residues. CDR1 and CDR2 (germline): SGHRS, YFSETQ. V dropped 0 bases and J dropped 6; count of bases not matched to a gene: 7. For the CDR3, the DNA is TGCGCCAGCAGCTTGGAGGCTAGCGGGAGGGGGGGCAATGAGCAGTTCTTC. This encodes CASSLEASGRGGNEQFF.

This clonotype has ten or more counts. The rearrangement joins TRBV29-1 to TRBJ1-4; D not certain. CDR3 length: 12 amino acids. Germline V gives CDR1 SQVTM, CDR2 ANQGSEA. Trimming cost V 4 bases and J 8 bases, with 11 bases left between them. Written as DNA, the CDR3 is TGCAGCGTTGGGCTAAGAGGAGAAAAACTGTTTTTT. This gives the protein CSVGLRGEKLFF. Using reference TRBV29-1 and TRBJ1-4 for the parts outside the CDR3, the full variable domain is SAVISQKPSRDICQRGTSLTIQCQVDSQVTMMFWYRQQPGQSLTLIATANQGSEATYESGFVIDKFPISRPNLTFSTLTVSNMSPEDSSIYLCSVGLRGEKLFFGSGTQLSVL.

There are a few counts of this clonotype. V is TRBV11-2 and J is TRBJ2-7; TRBD2 matches 9 bases. The CDR3 runs 14 residues. With 5 bases clipped from V and 6 bases from J, the junction kept 8 bases outside the gene matches. Germline V CDR1 and CDR2: SGHAT, FQNNGV. CDR3 nucleotides: TGTGCCAGCAGCCCGGGGACTAGCTTCTCCGAGCAGTACTTC. Translation gives CASSPGTSFSEQYF.

The rearrangement uses TRBV18 and TRBJ1-1; D gene uncertain. There are 14 residues in the CDR3. Deletions cut 6 bases from V and 0 bases from J, with 11 bases between. Germline V gene lookup returns CDR1 KGHSH and CDR2 LQKENI. CDR3 sequence (DNA): TGTGCCAGCTCGGGATCCGGTTTGAACACTGAAGCTTTCTTT. Translated: CASSGSGLNTEAFF.

This clonotype was observed many times. The rearrangement joins TRBV14 to TRBJ2-3; 7 positions agree with TRBD2. With 2 bases clipped from V and 0 bases from J, the junction kept 5 bases outside the gene matches. Germline V CDR1 and CDR2: SGHDN, FVKESK. The CDR3 has 16 residues. CDR3 amino acids: CASSQLGRESTDTQYF. CDR3 sequence (DNA): TGTGCCAGCAGCCAACTAGGGCGGGAGAGCACAGATACGCAGTATTTT.

The rearrangement uses TRBV10-1 and TRBJ2-5, with D perhaps TRBD2 (5 bases). The CDR3 consists of 13 residues. Germline CDR1 is WNHNN and CDR2 is SYGVQD (reference sequence). V lost 10 bases and J lost 6, with 18 bases in between. The CDR3 spells CATADGVGKTQYF. The DNA for the CDR3 is TGCGCCACCGCGGACGGGGTTGGGAAGACCCAGTACTTC.